This is a list of T cell receptor beta chains from one sample in a study of blood T cell repertoires in COVID-19. Assay: immunoSEQ multiplex PCR; the TCRdb copy retains only in-frame clones and omits some. The data contain roughly 500,000 clones, roughly 90% of them singletons. What was sequenced was PBMCs or T cells enriched from blood (not recorded which). All receptors come from a woman aged 40 to 50 who had recovered from COVID-19. Both conserved end residues are trimmed from each CDR3.

ASSLGLPSTDTQY | TRBV5-6
ASTGTGGSSSYEQY | TRBV13
ASRPHSGTGTIPYNSPLH | TRBV28
ASSVEGLNTGELF | TRBV9
AISDRGGNQPQH | TRBV10-3
ASSQNHRQGGTEAF | TRBV18
ASSPAAGGPSDTQY | TRBV18
ASRSAGETQY | TRBV7-9
ASSPPQGTEAF | TRBV12-3/TRBV12-4
ASSHSKEVVERYFQETQY | TRBV4-2
ASLLESYGYT | TRBV2
ASSLLGQGTNYGYT | TRBV27
ASSLKDRDEAF | TRBV7-2
ASRGSGNTGELF | TRBV25-1
ASSLAPTPNTGELF | TRBV3-1/TRBV3-2
ASAYTPGQGSDGYT | TRBV19
ASSFRSGGLRNEQF | TRBV7-2
AWSSGQGARNEQF | TRBV30
ASSTDPETTGSSYNEQF | TRBV11-2
ATGPLAGGPETQY | TRBV4-2
ATSDLPAGVSSTDTQY | TRBV24-1
ASSLALSNTGELF | TRBV6-5
ASSVKGQGVQGYT | TRBV9
ASREGLAGGNEQF | TRBV19
ASSAQSGRVPYEQY | TRBV11-2
ASSLDGGAGEQF | TRBV11-2
ASSQENRENEKLF | TRBV4-1
ASSTLAGVADTQY | TRBV19
ASSQDPLLTDTQY | TRBV4-2
ASSVTYDRGEAF | TRBV19